This T cell receptor beta chain was observed in a study of blood T cell repertoires in COVID-19. About the study: The study drew acute and convalescent COVID-19 samples from the United States, Italy and Spain. From T cells, B-cell-depleted T cells, or PBMCs came the material, which was cDNA or gDNA.

Methods used by the authors: Using reference gene primer amplification, nucleated cell counts were estimated. The repertoire was sequenced with immunoSEQ multiplex PCR; TCRdb's copy has only in-frame clones and lacks some. D and trimming were read from the DNA, whereas the V and J calls and clone size are those reported in that table. The data contain about 250,000 clones, 83% of them singletons. V shed 7 bases, J shed 10 bases, and the junction held 21 bases outside the gene matches. Looked up from germline, CDR1 is ENHRY and CDR2 is SYGVKD. The CDR3 loop spans 16 amino acids. The sequenced material came from peripheral blood. This TCR came from a human donor in a cohort sampled during active COVID-19. This chain joins TRBV10-3 and TRBJ1-1; 7 bases agree with TRBD1. The DNA of the CDR3 is TGTGCCATCACCAGGGGGGAGCTTAGCCCCTTAACGATAGCTTTCTTT. Protein product: CAITRGELSPLTIAFF.